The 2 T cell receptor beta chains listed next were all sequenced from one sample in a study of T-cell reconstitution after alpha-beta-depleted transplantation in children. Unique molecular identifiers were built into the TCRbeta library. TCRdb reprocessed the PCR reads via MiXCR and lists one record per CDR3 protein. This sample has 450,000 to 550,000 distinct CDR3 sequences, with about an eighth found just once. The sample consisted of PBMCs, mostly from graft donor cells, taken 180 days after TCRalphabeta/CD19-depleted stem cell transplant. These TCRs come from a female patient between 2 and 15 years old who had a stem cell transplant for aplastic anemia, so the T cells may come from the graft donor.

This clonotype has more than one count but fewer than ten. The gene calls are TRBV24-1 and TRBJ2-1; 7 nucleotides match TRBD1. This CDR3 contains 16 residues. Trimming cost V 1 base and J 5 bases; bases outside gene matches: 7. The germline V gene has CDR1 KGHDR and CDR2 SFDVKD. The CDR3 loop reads CATSDFPRQGNNEQFF. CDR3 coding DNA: TGTGCCACCAGTGATTTCCCCCGACAGGGCAACAATGAGCAGTTCTTC.

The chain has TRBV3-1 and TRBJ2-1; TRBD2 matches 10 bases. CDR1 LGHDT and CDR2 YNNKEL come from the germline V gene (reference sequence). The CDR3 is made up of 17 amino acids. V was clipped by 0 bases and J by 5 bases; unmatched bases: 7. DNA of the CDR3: TGTGCCAGCAGCCAAGAATGGCTAGCGGGAGTAAACAATGAGCAGTTCTTC. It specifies CASSQEWLAGVNNEQFF.